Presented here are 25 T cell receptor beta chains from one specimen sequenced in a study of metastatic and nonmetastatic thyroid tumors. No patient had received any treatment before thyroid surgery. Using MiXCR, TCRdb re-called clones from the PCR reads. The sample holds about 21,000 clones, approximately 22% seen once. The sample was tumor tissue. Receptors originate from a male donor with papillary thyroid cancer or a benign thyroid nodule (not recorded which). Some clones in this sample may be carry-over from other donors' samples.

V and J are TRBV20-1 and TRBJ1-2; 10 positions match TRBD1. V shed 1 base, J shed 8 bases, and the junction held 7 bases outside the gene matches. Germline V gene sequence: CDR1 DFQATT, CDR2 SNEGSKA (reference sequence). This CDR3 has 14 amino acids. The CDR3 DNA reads TGCAGTGCTAGAGGTTCTGGACAGGGGGACGGCTACACCTTC. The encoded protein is CSARGSGQGDGYTF.

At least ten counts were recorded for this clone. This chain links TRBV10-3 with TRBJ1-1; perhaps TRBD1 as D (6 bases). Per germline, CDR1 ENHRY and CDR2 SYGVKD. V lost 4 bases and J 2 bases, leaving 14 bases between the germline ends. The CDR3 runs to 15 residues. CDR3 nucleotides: TGTGCCATCAGTGGGCGTAAGGGGGAAAACACTGAAGCTTTCTTT. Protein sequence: CAISGRKGENTEAFF.

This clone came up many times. In DNA, the CDR3 is TGTGCCAGCAGCTTGAGTCCAGGGGCAGATACGCAGTATTTT. It specifies CASSLSPGADTQYF. The rearrangement links TRBV5-8 to TRBJ2-3, with D possibly being TRBD1 (6 bases). The V gene lost 1 base and the J gene lost 4 bases, with 10 bases spanning the gap. Germline V gene lookup returns CDR1 SGHTS and CDR2 YDEGEE. This CDR3 spans 14 amino acids.

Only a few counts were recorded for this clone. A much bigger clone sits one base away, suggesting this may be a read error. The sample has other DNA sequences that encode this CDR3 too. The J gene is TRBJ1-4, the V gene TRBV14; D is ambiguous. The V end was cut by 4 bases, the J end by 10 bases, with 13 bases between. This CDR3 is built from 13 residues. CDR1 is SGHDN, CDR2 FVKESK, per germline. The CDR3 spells CASSPTASGKLFF. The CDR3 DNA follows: TGTGCCAGCAGCCCAACAGCATCTGGAAAACTGTTTTTT. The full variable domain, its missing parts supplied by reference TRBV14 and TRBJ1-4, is EAGVTQFPSHSVIEKGQTVTLRCDPISGHDNLYWYRRVMGKEIKFLLHFVKESKQDESGMPNNRFLAERTGGTYSTLKVQPAELEDSGVYFCASSPTASGKLFFGSGTQLSVL.

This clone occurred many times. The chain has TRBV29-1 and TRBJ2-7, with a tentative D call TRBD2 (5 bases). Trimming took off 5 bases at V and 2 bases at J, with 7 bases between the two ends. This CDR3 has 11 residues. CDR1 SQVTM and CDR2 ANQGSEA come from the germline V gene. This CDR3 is CSVLAAYEQYF. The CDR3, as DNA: TGCAGCGTTCTAGCAGCCTACGAGCAGTACTTC.

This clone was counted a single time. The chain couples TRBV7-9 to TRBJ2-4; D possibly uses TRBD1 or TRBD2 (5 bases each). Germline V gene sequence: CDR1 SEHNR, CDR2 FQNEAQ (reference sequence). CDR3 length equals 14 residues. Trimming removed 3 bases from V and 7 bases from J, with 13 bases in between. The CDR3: CASSLGTQPNIQYF. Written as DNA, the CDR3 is TGTGCCAGCAGCTTGGGGACCCAGCCCAACATTCAGTACTTC.

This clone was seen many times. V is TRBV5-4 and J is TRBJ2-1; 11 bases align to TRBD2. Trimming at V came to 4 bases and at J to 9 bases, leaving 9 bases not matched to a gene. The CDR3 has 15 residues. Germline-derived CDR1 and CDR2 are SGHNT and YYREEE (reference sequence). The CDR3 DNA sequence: TGTGCCAGCAGCCCAACTAGCGGGAGAGTCGGTGAGCAGTTCTTC. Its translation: CASSPTSGRVGEQFF.

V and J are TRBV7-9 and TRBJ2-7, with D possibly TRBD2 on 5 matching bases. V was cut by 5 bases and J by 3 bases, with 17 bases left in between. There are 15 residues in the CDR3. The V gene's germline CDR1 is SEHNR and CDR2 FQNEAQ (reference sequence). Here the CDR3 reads CASSPPNPGSYEQYF. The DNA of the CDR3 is TGTGCCAGCAGCCCACCCAATCCGGGGAGCTACGAGCAGTACTTC.

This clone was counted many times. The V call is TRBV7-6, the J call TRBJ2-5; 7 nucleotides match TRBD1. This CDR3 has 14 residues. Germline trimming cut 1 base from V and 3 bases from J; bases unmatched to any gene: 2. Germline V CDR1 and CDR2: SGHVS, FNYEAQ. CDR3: CASSLGGQKETQYF. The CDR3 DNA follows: TGTGCCAGCAGCTTAGGGGGACAGAAAGAGACCCAGTACTTC.

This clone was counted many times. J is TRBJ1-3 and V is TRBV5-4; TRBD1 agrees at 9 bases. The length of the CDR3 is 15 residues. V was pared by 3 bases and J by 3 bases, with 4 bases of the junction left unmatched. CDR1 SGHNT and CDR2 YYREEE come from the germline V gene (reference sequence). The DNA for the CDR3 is TGTGCCAGCAGCTCACAGGGGGCAGGTGGAAACACCATATATTTT. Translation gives CASSSQGAGGNTIYF.

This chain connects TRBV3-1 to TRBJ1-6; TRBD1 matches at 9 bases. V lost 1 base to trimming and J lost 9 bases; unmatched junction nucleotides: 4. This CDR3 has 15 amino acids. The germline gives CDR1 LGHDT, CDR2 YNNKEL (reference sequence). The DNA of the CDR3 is TGTGCCAGCAGCCAAGGGGACAGGGCACGTTCACCCCTCCACTTT. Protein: CASSQGDRARSPLHF.

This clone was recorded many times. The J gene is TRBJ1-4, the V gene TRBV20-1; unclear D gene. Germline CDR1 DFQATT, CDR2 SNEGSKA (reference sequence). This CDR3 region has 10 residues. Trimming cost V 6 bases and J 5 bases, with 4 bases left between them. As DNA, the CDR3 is TGCAGTGCCGAAAATGAAAAACTGTTTTTT. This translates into CSAENEKLFF.

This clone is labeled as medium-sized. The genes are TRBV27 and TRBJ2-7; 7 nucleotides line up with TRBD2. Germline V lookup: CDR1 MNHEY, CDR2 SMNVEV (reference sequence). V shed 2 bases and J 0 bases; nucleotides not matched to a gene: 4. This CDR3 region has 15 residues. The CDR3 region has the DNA TGTGCCAGCAGTTTAGTTGGCGGGAGCTCCTACGAGCAGTACTTC. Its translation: CASSLVGGSSYEQYF.

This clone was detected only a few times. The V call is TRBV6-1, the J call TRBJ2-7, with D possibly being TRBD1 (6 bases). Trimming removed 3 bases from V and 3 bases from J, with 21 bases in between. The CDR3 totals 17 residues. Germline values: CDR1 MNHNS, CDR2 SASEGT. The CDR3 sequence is CASSDLGRTVPLYEQYV. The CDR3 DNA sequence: TGTGCCAGCAGTGACCTAGGCCGGACAGTCCCCCTCTACGAGCAGTACGTC.

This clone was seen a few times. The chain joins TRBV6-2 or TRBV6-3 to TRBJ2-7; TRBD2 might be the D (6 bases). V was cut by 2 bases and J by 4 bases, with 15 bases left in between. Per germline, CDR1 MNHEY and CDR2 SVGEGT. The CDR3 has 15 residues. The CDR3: CASSYGRPIGYEQYF. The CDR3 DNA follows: TGTGCCAGCAGTTACGGGAGGCCTATCGGGTACGAGCAGTACTTC.

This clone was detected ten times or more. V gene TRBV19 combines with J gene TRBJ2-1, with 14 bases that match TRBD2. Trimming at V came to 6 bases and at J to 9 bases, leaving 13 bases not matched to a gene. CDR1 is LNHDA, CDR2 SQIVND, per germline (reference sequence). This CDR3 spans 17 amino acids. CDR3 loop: CASSFFSGTSGSSEQFF. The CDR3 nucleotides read TGTGCCAGTAGCTTCTTTTCCGGGACTAGCGGGAGTAGTGAGCAGTTCTTC. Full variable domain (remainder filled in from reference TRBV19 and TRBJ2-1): DGGITQSPKYLFRKEGQNVTLSCEQNLNHDAMYWYRQDPGQGLRLIYYSQIVNDFQKGDIAEGYSVSREKKESFPLTVTSAQKNPTAFYLCASSFFSGTSGSSEQFFGPGTRLTVL.

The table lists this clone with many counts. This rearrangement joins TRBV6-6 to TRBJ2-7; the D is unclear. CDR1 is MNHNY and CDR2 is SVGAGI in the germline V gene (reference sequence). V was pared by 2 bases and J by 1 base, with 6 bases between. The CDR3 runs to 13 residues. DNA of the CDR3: TGTGCCAGCAGTTACCGGCCGTCCTACGAGCAGTACTTC. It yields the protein CASSYRPSYEQYF.

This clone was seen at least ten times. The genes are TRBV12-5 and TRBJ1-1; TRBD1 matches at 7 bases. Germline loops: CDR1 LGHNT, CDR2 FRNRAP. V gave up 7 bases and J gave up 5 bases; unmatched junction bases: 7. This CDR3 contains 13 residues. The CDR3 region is CASARQGGTEAFF. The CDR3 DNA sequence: TGTGCTAGTGCCAGACAGGGAGGGACTGAAGCTTTCTTT.

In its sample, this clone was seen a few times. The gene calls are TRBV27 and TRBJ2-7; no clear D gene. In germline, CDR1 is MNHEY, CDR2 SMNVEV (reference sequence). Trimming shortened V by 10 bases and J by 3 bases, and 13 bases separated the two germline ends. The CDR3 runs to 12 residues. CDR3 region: CATSKGNYEQYF. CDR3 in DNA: TGTGCCACCAGCAAGGGTAACTACGAGCAGTACTTC.

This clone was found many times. This CDR3 reads CASSPPSRGGEKLFF. The CDR3 DNA reads TGTGCCAGCTCACCGCCTTCTCGGGGGGGTGAAAAACTGTTTTTT. The V and J genes are TRBV18 and TRBJ1-4; possible D gene TRBD1, 5 bases. This CDR3 has 15 residues. Trimming removed 3 bases from V and 7 bases from J, with 15 bases in between. Germline CDR1 KGHSH, CDR2 LQKENI.

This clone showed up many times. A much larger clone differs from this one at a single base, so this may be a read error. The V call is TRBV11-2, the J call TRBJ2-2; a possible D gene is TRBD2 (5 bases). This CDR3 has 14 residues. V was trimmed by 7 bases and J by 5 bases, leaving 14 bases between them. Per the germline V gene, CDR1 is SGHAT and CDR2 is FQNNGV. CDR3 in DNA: TGTGCCAGCAACTCATGGTCGGGGACCGGGGAGCTGTTTTTT. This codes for CASNSWSGTGELFF.

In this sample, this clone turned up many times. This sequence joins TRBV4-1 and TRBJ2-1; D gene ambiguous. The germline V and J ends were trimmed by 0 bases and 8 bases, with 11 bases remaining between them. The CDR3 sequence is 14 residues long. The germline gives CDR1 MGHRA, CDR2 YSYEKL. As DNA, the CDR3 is TGCGCCAGCAGCCAAGATCGTGGTACGGATGAGCAGTTCTTC. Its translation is CASSQDRGTDEQFF.

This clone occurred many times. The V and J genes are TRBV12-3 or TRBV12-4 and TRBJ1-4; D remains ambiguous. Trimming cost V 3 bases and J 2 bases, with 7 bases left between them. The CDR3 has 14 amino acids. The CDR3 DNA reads TGTGCCAGCAGTTTTGGGATGACTAATGAAAAACTGTTTTTT. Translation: CASSFGMTNEKLFF.

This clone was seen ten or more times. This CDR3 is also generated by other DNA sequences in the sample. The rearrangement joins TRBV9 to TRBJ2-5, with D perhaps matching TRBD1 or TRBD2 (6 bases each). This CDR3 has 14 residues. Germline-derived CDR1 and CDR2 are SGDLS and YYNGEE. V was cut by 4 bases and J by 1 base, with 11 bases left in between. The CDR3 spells CASSPPGAQETQYF. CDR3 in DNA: TGTGCCAGCAGCCCCCCGGGGGCCCAAGAGACCCAGTACTTC.

CDR3 loop: CASSPEPLQSIRTPLHF. The CDR3 bases are TGTGCCAGCTCACCAGAGCCTCTTCAATCTATAAGGACACCCCTCCACTTT. The rearrangement links TRBV18 to TRBJ1-6; D remains ambiguous. CDR3 size: 17 residues. Between the trimmed V and J ends, which lost 2 bases and 11 bases, there was a span of 22 bases. Germline CDR1 is KGHSH and CDR2 is LQKENI.